This entry is about one T cell receptor beta chain. The antigen is unknown. The TCRbeta library was prepared with unique molecular identifiers. MiXCR was run by TCRdb on the PCR reads, yielding one entry per CDR3 protein. This table has about 980,000 distinct CDR3 sequences, around 30% appearing once. This specimen comes from a study of T-cell reconstitution after alpha-beta-depleted transplantation in children. Study-wide points: By one year post-transplant, T-cell counts and diversity largely arose from T cells that were newly produced. As was reported, about two months after transplant, alpha-beta T cells came from several hundred expanded graft clones.

This specimen was PBMCs, mostly from graft donor cells, taken 360 days after TCRalphabeta/CD19-depleted stem cell transplant. This clonotype was sampled from a boy in the first two years of life who had a stem cell transplant for SCID, so the T cells may come from the graft donor.

CDR3 region: CASSPHAGGALTF. The DNA for the CDR3 is TGTGCCAGCAGCCCCCACGCCGGGGGGGCCCTGACCTTC. The chain uses TRBV27 and TRBJ1-2; a weak D match, TRBD1 (6 bases). Germline CDR1 is MNHEY and CDR2 is SMNVEV (reference sequence). V lost 6 bases and J lost 14, with 22 bases in between. The CDR3 runs 13 residues.